The next 29 T cell receptor beta chains were all read from a single sample in a study of cytomegalovirus exposure and HLA in healthy donors. The primer mix had 60 Vbeta and 13 Jbeta primers. Sequencing used immunoSEQ multiplex PCR; TCRdb keeps in-frame clones, though not all of them. The table shows approximately 280,000 clones, with more than 80% occurring only once. The sample consisted of PBMCs. The receptors were gathered from a middle-aged man in good health and CMV-seropositive.

The genes are TRBV6-5 and TRBJ2-1; 7 bases are a match to TRBD1. The V gene's germline CDR1 is MNHEY and CDR2 SVGAGI. The CDR3 is made up of 15 amino acids. V lost 5 bases to trimming and J lost 2 bases; unmatched junction nucleotides: 6. CDR3 residues: CASSPETGAYNEQFF. For the CDR3, the DNA is TGTGCCAGCAGTCCCGAAACAGGGGCCTACAATGAGCAGTTCTTC.

This clone turned up a few times. The CDR3 DNA reads as TGCGCCAGCAGCCGGTCCTATTCCTACAATGAGCAGTTCTTC. It yields the protein CASSRSYSYNEQFF. The V and J genes are TRBV4-3 and TRBJ2-1; D gene ambiguous. Germline values: CDR1 LGHNA, CDR2 YSLEER. V dropped 4 bases and J dropped 1 base, with 8 bases sitting between them. CDR3 size: 14 residues.

V usage is TRBV28 and J usage is TRBJ2-3; no clear D. Germline-derived CDR1 and CDR2 are MDHEN and SYDVKM. The CDR3 runs 12 residues. Trimming shortened V by 8 bases and J by 3 bases, and 9 bases separated the two germline ends. CDR3 DNA: TGTGCCAGCCGGGTGAGAACAGATACGCAGTATTTT. Amino acids: CASRVRTDTQYF.

This clone was seen a handful of times. J is TRBJ1-5 and V is TRBV16, with D tentatively TRBD1 (6 bases). Trimming shortened V by 4 bases and J by 5 bases, and 12 bases separated the two germline ends. CDR1 and CDR2 from the germline V gene are KGHSY and FQNENV. CDR3 size: 14 residues. The CDR3 bases are TGTGCCAGCAGCCCACGGGGGGGCTATCAGCCCCAGCATTTT. Translated: CASSPRGGYQPQHF. The full variable domain, rest sourced from reference TRBV16 and TRBJ1-5, is GEEVAQTPKHLVRGEGQKAKLYCAPIKGHSYVFWYQQVLKNEFKFLISFQNENVFDETGMPKERFSAKCLPNSPCSLEIQATKLEDSAVYFCASSPRGGYQPQHFGDGTRLSIL.

The chain couples TRBV18 to TRBJ2-3; perhaps TRBD2 as D (6 bases). The V end lost 3 bases, the J end lost 0 bases, and 13 bases lay between the germline ends. The V gene's germline CDR1 is KGHSH and CDR2 LQKENI. The CDR3 runs to 16 residues. In DNA, the CDR3 is TGTGCCAGCTCACCCGGGGACTCCTGGAGCACAGATACGCAGTATTTT. Translating it yields CASSPGDSWSTDTQYF.

This chain connects TRBV7-8 to TRBJ2-5; 7 positions match TRBD2. CDR3 size: 15 residues. Germline trimming cut 5 bases from V and 3 bases from J; bases unmatched to any gene: 9. Germline V lookup: CDR1 SGHVS, CDR2 FQNEAQ. CDR3 DNA: TGTGCCAGCAGCCCTAGGGTCCGGGGGGAAGAGACCCAGTACTTC. Translating gives CASSPRVRGEETQYF.

The V gene is TRBV25-1, the J gene TRBJ2-5, with TRBD2 identical over 16 bases. Near its end, the DNA agrees better with TRBJ2-7, so the J call may be wrong. The germline V gene encodes CDR1 MGHDK and CDR2 SYGVNS. The CDR3 sequence is 17 residues long. The CDR3, as DNA: TGTGCCAGCAGTACCCCGGGACTAGCGGGAGGGGGCGACGAGCAGTACTTC. Amino acid sequence: CASSTPGLAGGGDEQYF.

CDR3 region: CASRGENTIYF. The CDR3 region has the DNA TGTGCCAGCCGGGGGGAAAACACCATATATTTT. V and J are TRBV28 and TRBJ1-3; weak D call: TRBD1 (5 bases). Germline lookup yields CDR1 MDHEN and CDR2 SYDVKM. CDR3 length equals 11 residues. The V end was cut by 8 bases, the J end by 6 bases, with 8 bases between.

V gene TRBV10-3 combines with J gene TRBJ1-1; D call uncertain. The CDR3 is made up of 14 amino acids. Germline CDR1 is ENHRY and CDR2 is SYGVKD. V lost 6 bases and J 1 base, leaving 12 bases between the germline ends. The chain's CDR3 is CAIRETSGNTEAFF. The CDR3 coding sequence is TGTGCCATCAGAGAGACCTCCGGGAACACTGAAGCTTTCTTT.

The chain is built from TRBV5-6 and TRBJ2-7; possibly TRBD1 for D (6 bases). This CDR3 comprises 14 residues. Germline CDR1 reads SGHDT; CDR2 reads YYEEEE. V lost 2 bases and J lost 2, with 11 bases in between. CDR3 residues: CASSFGTTTYEQYF. For the CDR3, the DNA is TGTGCCAGCAGCTTCGGGACAACTACCTACGAGCAGTACTTC.

The chain links TRBV28 to TRBJ2-7, with TRBD2 matching 11 bases. The V and J ends lost 7 bases and 6 bases, in that order; junction bases with no gene match: 8. Germline CDR1 and CDR2: MDHEN and SYDVKM. The CDR3 sequence is 14 residues long. The CDR3, as DNA: TGTGCCAGCACCTTAGCGGGGGGGGCATTCGAGCAGTACTTC. Translation gives CASTLAGGAFEQYF.

The chain couples TRBV7-2 to TRBJ2-1, with TRBD2 identical over 9 bases. The CDR3 is 13 residues long. Trimming at V came to 8 bases and at J to 8 bases, leaving 7 bases not matched to a gene. Germline CDR1 reads SGHTA; CDR2 reads FQGNSA. The CDR3 region is CASGTSGLHEQFF. CDR3 nucleotides: TGTGCCAGCGGCACTAGCGGGTTGCATGAGCAGTTCTTC.

Only a few counts were recorded for this clone. V gene TRBV19 combines with J gene TRBJ2-2, with a possible D match to TRBD1 (6 bases). The V gene's germline CDR1 is LNHDA and CDR2 SQIVND (reference sequence). The CDR3 runs 15 residues. The germline V and J ends were trimmed by 6 bases and 2 bases, with 13 bases remaining between them. This CDR3 is CASRVQGRNTGELFF. CDR3 bases: TGTGCCAGTAGGGTACAGGGAAGAAACACCGGGGAGCTGTTTTTT.

This chain joins TRBV29-1 and TRBJ2-7; D ambiguous. Germline loops: CDR1 SQVTM, CDR2 ANQGSEA. The CDR3 has 12 residues. Deletions cut 5 bases from V and 6 bases from J, with 14 bases between. The CDR3 loop is CSVSDRTPEQYF. CDR3 in DNA: TGCAGCGTTTCAGATCGAACCCCCGAGCAGTACTTC.

The CDR3 bases are TGTGCCAGCAGCTTGGAACTAGCGGGAGATACAGATACGCAGTATTTT. Translating it yields CASSLELAGDTDTQYF. V gene TRBV5-4 combines with J gene TRBJ2-3; 11 bases are shared with TRBD2. V lost 0 bases, J lost 3 bases, and 3 bases stayed unmatched. This CDR3 contains 16 residues. Germline V CDR1 and CDR2: SGHNT, YYREEE (reference sequence).

V and J are TRBV29-1 and TRBJ1-3, with D possibly being TRBD1 (5 bases). The CDR3 totals 14 residues. Germline V gives CDR1 SQVTM, CDR2 ANQGSEA. Trimming removed 1 base from V and 4 bases from J, with 11 bases in between. CDR3 sequence (DNA): TGCAGCGTTGAAGGGGTGGACAAAGGAAACACCATATATTTT. Residues: CSVEGVDKGNTIYF.

The rearrangement joins TRBV5-1 to TRBJ2-5, with TRBD2 identical over 12 bases. The V and J ends lost 1 base and 5 bases, in that order; junction bases with no gene match: 3. The CDR3 length is 15 residues. CDR1 is SGHRS, CDR2 YFSETQ, per germline. CDR3 coding DNA: TGCGCCAGCAGCTTGACGACTAGCGGGAGTGAGACCCAGTACTTC. Its translation is CASSLTTSGSETQYF.

The chain uses TRBV19 and TRBJ2-3, with 7 bases identical to TRBD2. Germline V gene data show CDR1 as LNHDA and CDR2 as SQIVND (reference sequence). The CDR3 has 13 residues. With V trimmed by 9 bases and J by 3 bases, 6 bases remained unmatched. The CDR3 is CASREVWTDTQYF. CDR3 in DNA: TGTGCCAGCCGGGAGGTGTGGACAGATACGCAGTATTTT.

This chain links TRBV19 with TRBJ2-1, with 7 positions matching TRBD2. The J segment lost 6 bases and the V segment lost 5 bases, leaving 7 bases of the junction unmatched. The CDR3 loop spans 14 amino acids. CDR1 LNHDA and CDR2 SQIVND come from the germline V gene (reference sequence). The DNA for the CDR3 is TGTGCCAGTAGTCGCCGGGGGGTTGGCAATGAGCAGTTCTTC. Residues: CASSRRGVGNEQFF.

V usage is TRBV30 and J usage is TRBJ2-7; 8 nucleotides line up with TRBD1. V lost 0 bases to trimming and J lost 2 bases; unmatched junction nucleotides: 3. Germline loops: CDR1 GTSNPN, CDR2 SVGIG (reference sequence). The CDR3 runs to 14 residues. CDR3 in amino acids: CAWSVGQATYEQYF. CDR3 DNA: TGTGCCTGGAGTGTGGGACAGGCAACCTACGAGCAGTACTTC.

This chain connects TRBV5-6 to TRBJ2-3, with D perhaps TRBD1 (6 bases). This CDR3 spans 16 amino acids. Trimming stripped 2 bases from V and 2 bases from J, with 15 bases between. Germline V gene data show CDR1 as SGHDT and CDR2 as YYEEEE. CDR3 nucleotide sequence: TGTGCCAGCAGCTTCCTCCAGGACAGATACACAGATACGCAGTATTTT. It specifies CASSFLQDRYTDTQYF.

This chain connects TRBV18 to TRBJ2-3; weak D call: TRBD2 (5 bases). V dropped 3 bases and J dropped 2 bases, with 12 bases sitting between them. Germline V lookup: CDR1 KGHSH, CDR2 LQKENI. The CDR3 is 15 residues long. CDR3 in amino acids: CASSPSGMATDTQYF. Here the CDR3 DNA reads TGTGCCAGCTCACCGTCGGGAATGGCCACAGATACGCAGTATTTT. Drawing the rest from reference TRBV18 and TRBJ2-3, the complete variable domain is NAGVMQNPRHLVRRRGQEARLRCSPMKGHSHVYWYRQLPEEGLKFMVYLQKENIIDESGMPKERFSAEFPKEGPSILRIQQVVRGDSAAYFCASSPSGMATDTQYFGPGTRLTVL.

The rearrangement uses TRBV6-6 and TRBJ1-3; 10 nucleotides align to TRBD1. There are 14 residues in the CDR3. CDR1 MNHNY and CDR2 SVGAGI come from the germline V gene (reference sequence). The V and J ends lost 5 bases and 12 bases, in that order; junction bases with no gene match: 10. The CDR3 DNA follows: TGTGCCAGCAGTCTCCGGGACAGGGGTTCGAGCATATATTTT. It encodes CASSLRDRGSSIYF.

V gene TRBV4-3 combines with J gene TRBJ2-7; 7 nucleotides line up with TRBD1. V was pared by 4 bases and J by 4 bases, with 7 bases of the junction left unmatched. This CDR3 spans 14 amino acids. CDR1 and CDR2 from the germline V gene are LGHNA and YSLEER. DNA of the CDR3: TGCGCCAGCAGCCCTGGGCAGGGGGATTACGAGCAGTACTTC. Amino acid sequence: CASSPGQGDYEQYF.

The gene calls are TRBV5-3 and TRBJ2-1; 11 positions agree with TRBD2. TRBV5-3 is an ORF; its function is uncertain. Trimming removed 2 bases from V and 9 bases from J; junction bases left unmatched: 10. This CDR3 contains 16 residues. The CDR3 DNA follows: TGTGCCAGAAGCTTTAATAGCGGGAGGGCCGAGGGTGAGCAGTTCTTC. This sequence encodes CARSFNSGRAEGEQFF.

The chain links TRBV28 to TRBJ1-6; D might be TRBD1 (6 bases). Trimming shortened V by 7 bases and J by 10 bases, and 11 bases separated the two germline ends. There are 12 residues in the CDR3. Germline CDR1 reads MDHEN; CDR2 reads SYDVKM. CDR3 coding DNA: TGTGCCAGCATCAGGGGTTACTCACCCCTCCACTTT. This encodes CASIRGYSPLHF.

The rearrangement joins TRBV28 to TRBJ1-2; D unclear. V was trimmed by 2 bases and J by 5 bases, leaving 9 bases between them. CDR1 is MDHEN and CDR2 is SYDVKM in the germline V gene. The CDR3 contains 13 residues. The CDR3 is CASSLVQDYGYTF. As DNA, the CDR3 is TGTGCCAGCAGTTTAGTTCAGGATTATGGCTACACCTTC.

V is TRBV7-9 and J is TRBJ1-1, with D hard to call. The ends were cut back, 4 bases at V and 1 base at J, with 13 bases in the middle. CDR1 SEHNR and CDR2 FQNEAQ come from the germline V gene (reference sequence). The CDR3 consists of 15 residues. Here the CDR3 reads CASSSLREGNTEAFF. In nucleotides, the CDR3 is TGTGCCAGCAGCTCCCTAAGGGAGGGGAACACTGAAGCTTTCTTT.

The rearrangement joins TRBV5-1 to TRBJ2-2; D is perhaps TRBD1 (6 bases). The CDR3 runs 15 residues. V was trimmed by 4 bases and J by 0 bases, leaving 10 bases between them. CDR1 is SGHRS and CDR2 is YFSETQ in the germline V gene. The CDR3, as DNA: TGCGCCAGCAGCCAGAGACAGGCGAACACCGGGGAGCTGTTTTTT. Residues: CASSQRQANTGELFF.